The 30 T cell receptor beta chains below were found in one sample sequenced in a study of blood T cell repertoires in COVID-19. This table comes from immunoSEQ multiplex PCR, and its TCRdb copy is limited to in-frame clones, with some not included. The sample yields about 71,000 clones, 75% to 90% seen once. The sequenced sample was peripheral blood. All receptors derive from a man aged 25-40 years with acute or convalescent COVID-19.

This sequence joins TRBV5-4 and TRBJ1-2, with 7 positions matching TRBD1. The CDR3 extends over 14 amino acids. Germline-derived CDR1 and CDR2 are SGHNT and YYREEE (reference sequence). After removal of 4 bases from V and 5 bases from J, the junction contained 8 bases not matched to a gene. The CDR3 reads CASSQLQGMYGYTF. In DNA, the CDR3 is TGTGCCAGCAGCCAACTACAGGGGATGTATGGCTACACCTTC.

The rearrangement uses TRBV6-5 and TRBJ2-5, with 7 bases that match TRBD2. After removal of 6 bases from V and 5 bases from J, the junction contained 12 bases not matched to a gene. The CDR3 has 15 amino acids. CDR1 and CDR2 (germline): MNHEY, SVGAGI. For the CDR3, the DNA is TGTGCCAGCAGCGGGGGGACGTCCGAACGGGAGACCCAGTACTTC. Encoded protein: CASSGGTSERETQYF.

This sequence joins TRBV5-1 and TRBJ1-1, with D possibly being TRBD1 (5 bases). The CDR3 has 13 residues. Trimming removed 1 base from V and 4 bases from J, with 8 bases in between. Germline V gene data show CDR1 as SGHRS and CDR2 as YFSETQ. In DNA form, the CDR3 reads TGCGCCAGCAGCTTGAGGGGAGGCACTGAAGCTTTCTTT. This encodes CASSLRGGTEAFF.

The J gene is TRBJ2-3, the V gene TRBV5-1; 8 nucleotides align to TRBD2. There are 15 residues in the CDR3. V was clipped by 0 bases and J by 4 bases; unmatched bases: 4. The germline V gene encodes CDR1 SGHRS and CDR2 YFSETQ. The CDR3 DNA sequence: TGCGCCAGCAGCTTGGACGGGAGGGCCCCAGATACGCAGTATTTT. It codes for CASSLDGRAPDTQYF.

This chain joins TRBV6-6 and TRBJ1-2, with TRBD1 as a possible D gene (6 bases). Trimming shortened V by 2 bases and J by 9 bases, and 7 bases separated the two germline ends. Germline CDR1 MNHNY, CDR2 SVGAGI (reference sequence). This CDR3 is built from 11 residues. CDR3 protein: CASSYGGSYTF. DNA of the CDR3: TGTGCCAGCAGTTACGGGGGCAGCTACACCTTC.

V gene TRBV29-1 combines with J gene TRBJ1-2; TRBD1 is a possible D gene (5 bases). This CDR3 region has 12 residues. The germline gives CDR1 SQVTM, CDR2 ANQGSEA. Trimming removed 4 bases from V and 2 bases from J, with 8 bases in between. CDR3 protein: CSVGGKNYGYTF. The CDR3 DNA follows: TGCAGCGTTGGGGGCAAGAACTATGGCTACACCTTC.

Here the CDR3 reads CASSSNRGETQYF. The CDR3 region has the DNA TGTGCCAGTAGCTCGAACCGGGGAGAGACCCAGTACTTC. The V call is TRBV19, the J call TRBJ2-5, with a tentative D call TRBD2 (5 bases). CDR1 and CDR2 from the germline V gene are LNHDA and SQIVND (reference sequence). Deletions cut 6 bases from V and 4 bases from J, with 12 bases between. The CDR3 covers 13 residues.

A few counts support this clone. The chain joins TRBV10-3 to TRBJ2-1, with 10 bases aligning to TRBD2. The CDR3 spans 15 residues. Germline V CDR1 and CDR2: ENHRY, SYGVKD. J lost 4 bases, V lost 6 bases, and 6 bases had no gene match. The CDR3 coding sequence is TGTGCCATCAGACTTGGACTAGCGGATTACAATGAGCAGTTCTTC. Amino acid sequence: CAIRLGLADYNEQFF.

This sequence joins TRBV18 and TRBJ2-5; D is uncertain. CDR1 KGHSH and CDR2 LQKENI come from the germline V gene. With 1 base removed from V and 2 bases from J, the gap between germline ends came to 8 bases. The CDR3 is made up of 14 amino acids. The CDR3 is CASSPRYSQETQYF. The CDR3 region has the DNA TGTGCCAGCTCACCACGATATAGTCAAGAGACCCAGTACTTC.

The V gene is TRBV10-2, the J gene TRBJ2-6, with D possibly being TRBD1 (5 bases). The V end was cut by 7 bases, the J end by 0 bases, with 7 bases between. Germline-derived CDR1 and CDR2 are WSHSY and SAAADI. The CDR3 has 14 amino acids. The CDR3 nucleotides are TGCGCCAGCAAGGGGATCTCTGGGGCCAACGTCCTGACTTTC. It is translated as CASKGISGANVLTF.

The genes are TRBV13 and TRBJ1-2; 8 nucleotides align to TRBD1. This CDR3 is built from 15 residues. Germline CDR1 reads PRHDT; CDR2 reads FYEKMQ (reference sequence). Trimming removed 4 bases from V and 5 bases from J; junction bases left unmatched: 9. CDR3 coding DNA: TGTGCCAGCAGCTCCGACAGGGGTTTTGGTTATGGCTACACCTTC. Encoded protein: CASSSDRGFGYGYTF.

This clone is medium-sized. The chain has TRBV27 and TRBJ2-3, with D perhaps matching TRBD2 (5 bases). Trimming pared 3 bases from V and 3 bases from J, leaving 13 bases between. The CDR3 length is 15 residues. Germline loops: CDR1 MNHEY, CDR2 SMNVEV (reference sequence). The CDR3 spells CASSFRDGKTDTQYF. As DNA, the CDR3 is TGTGCCAGCAGTTTCCGGGATGGAAAGACAGATACGCAGTATTTT.

This chain joins TRBV5-1 and TRBJ2-5; TRBD1 agrees at 7 bases. This CDR3 is 13 amino acids long. Germline V gene lookup returns CDR1 SGHRS and CDR2 YFSETQ. The V and J ends lost 7 bases and 4 bases, in that order; junction bases with no gene match: 7. CDR3 sequence reads: CASERGQGETQYF. The CDR3 DNA sequence: TGCGCCAGCGAAAGGGGGCAGGGAGAGACCCAGTACTTC.

This chain joins TRBV9 and TRBJ1-6; 10 nucleotides line up with TRBD1. The CDR3 is 16 amino acids. Looked up from germline, CDR1 is SGDLS and CDR2 is YYNGEE. The ends lost 0 bases at V and 9 bases at J; junction bases unmatched: 6. DNA of the CDR3: TGTGCCAGCAGCGTAGACGTCGGACAGGGGGTTTCACCCCTCCACTTT. It codes for CASSVDVGQGVSPLHF.

Remarks on this clone: The same CDR3 is also encoded by other DNA sequences in this sample. The chain carries TRBV9 and TRBJ1-1; no clear D gene. CDR1 and CDR2 (germline): SGDLS, YYNGEE. V shed 0 bases and J shed 3 bases, with 6 bases lying between them. This CDR3 is built from 13 residues. The CDR3 loop reads CASSVVRDTEAFF. The CDR3 DNA follows: TGTGCCAGCAGCGTAGTGCGGGACACTGAAGCTTTCTTT. The full variable domain, completed using reference TRBV9 and TRBJ1-1, is DSGVTQTPKHLITATGQRVTLRCSPRSGDLSVYWYQQSLDQGLQFLIQYYNGEERAKGNILERFSAQQFPDLHSELNLSSLELGDSALYFCASSVVRDTEAFFGQGTRLTVV.

The chain links TRBV5-1 to TRBJ1-6, with TRBD1 as a possible D gene (5 bases). CDR1 is SGHRS and CDR2 is YFSETQ in the germline V gene. The CDR3 has 14 residues. Trimming took off 2 bases at V and 15 bases at J, with 18 bases between the two ends. CDR3 sequence reads: CASSFQGRAGGLHF. DNA of the CDR3: TGCGCCAGCAGCTTCCAGGGCAGGGCCGGGGGCCTCCACTTT.

The rearrangement uses TRBV5-1 and TRBJ1-4; D is possibly TRBD1 (6 bases). The CDR3 totals 19 residues. Germline CDR1 reads SGHRS; CDR2 reads YFSETQ. V lost 4 bases and J lost 4, with 26 bases in between. The CDR3 loop is CASSGGIGGWQGLNEKLFF. DNA for the CDR3: TGCGCCAGCAGCGGTGGGATTGGGGGCTGGCAGGGCCTTAATGAAAAACTGTTTTTT.

This clone has a single count. This chain uses TRBV2 with TRBJ1-5; a weak D match, TRBD1 (6 bases). Germline CDR1 is SNHLY and CDR2 is FYNNEI. This CDR3 has 15 amino acids. Trimming cost V 6 bases and J 9 bases, with 21 bases left between them. This chain's CDR3 is CASSGRGQGMRPQHF. As DNA, the CDR3 is TGTGCCAGCAGCGGTCGGGGTCAGGGGATGCGGCCCCAGCATTTT.

This clone turned up a few times. This chain uses TRBV18 with TRBJ1-4, with D tentatively TRBD1 (5 bases). From germline, CDR1 is KGHSH and CDR2 LQKENI. The CDR3 contains 14 residues. Trimming removed 2 bases from V and 3 bases from J, with 7 bases in between. CDR3 nucleotide sequence: TGTGCCAGCTCACCAGGACATGCTAATGAAAAACTGTTTTTT. Its translation: CASSPGHANEKLFF. The complete variable domain, with remaining parts taken from reference TRBV18 and TRBJ1-4, reads NAGVMQNPRHLVRRRGQEARLRCSPMKGHSHVYWYRQLPEEGLKFMVYLQKENIIDESGMPKERFSAEFPKEGPSILRIQQVVRGDSAAYFCASSPGHANEKLFFGSGTQLSVL.

The CDR3 protein is CASSAPGEQFF. DNA of the CDR3: TGTGCCAGCAGTGCGCCGGGAGAGCAGTTCTTC. This chain connects TRBV28 to TRBJ2-1; the D gene is possibly TRBD2 (5 bases). Germline V lookup: CDR1 MDHEN, CDR2 SYDVKM. Trimming pared 5 bases from V and 10 bases from J, leaving 9 bases between. The CDR3 totals 11 residues.

The V and J genes are TRBV11-1 and TRBJ1-1, with a weak D call TRBD1 (6 bases). Trimming cost V 5 bases and J 3 bases, with 19 bases left between them. The CDR3 runs to 16 residues. Germline-derived CDR1 and CDR2 are SGHAT and FQDESV (reference sequence). CDR3 in DNA: TGTGCCAGCAGCCAACACTCCGGGACAATGCACACTGAAGCTTTCTTT. Translated: CASSQHSGTMHTEAFF.

The rearrangement links TRBV3-1 (or the pseudogene TRBV3-2) to TRBJ1-1; TRBD1 matches 7 bases. The CDR3 covers 14 residues. The V and J ends lost 4 bases and 1 base, in that order; junction bases with no gene match: 3. Per the germline V gene, CDR1 is LGHDT and CDR2 is YNNKEL (reference sequence). The CDR3 DNA sequence: TGTGCCAGCAGCCGGGGACAGTCGAACACTGAAGCTTTCTTT. This sequence encodes CASSRGQSNTEAFF.

J is TRBJ1-6 and V is TRBV6-1; 7 bases align to TRBD1. This CDR3 has 17 residues. The trim removed 2 bases at V and 7 bases at J, leaving 11 bases unmatched. CDR1 is MNHNS and CDR2 is SASEGT in the germline V gene. The CDR3 region is CASSELVGWDSNSPLHF. CDR3 nucleotide sequence: TGTGCCAGCAGTGAATTGGTTGGGTGGGACAGCAATTCACCCCTCCACTTT.

The chain couples TRBV18 to TRBJ1-2, with D perhaps TRBD1 (5 bases). This CDR3 has 17 residues. Per germline, CDR1 KGHSH and CDR2 LQKENI. V was shortened by 3 bases and J by 0 bases, with 17 bases between the two germline ends. The chain's CDR3 is CASSPSSDSLANYGYTF. CDR3 DNA: TGTGCCAGCTCACCGTCCTCTGACAGCTTAGCTAACTATGGCTACACCTTC.

V is TRBV7-2 and J is TRBJ2-7, with D possibly matching TRBD1 (5 bases). The CDR3 has 15 amino acids. V shed 1 base and J shed 5 bases, with 15 bases lying between them. The germline CDR1 and CDR2 sequences are SGHTA and FQGNSA. CDR3 sequence reads: CASSLVAGQVHEQYF. The CDR3 DNA reads TGTGCCAGCAGCTTAGTAGCCGGACAAGTGCACGAGCAGTACTTC.

This chain connects TRBV24-1 to TRBJ2-3; D gene unclear. Trimming took 2 bases from V and 1 from J, leaving 15 bases between them. CDR1 and CDR2 (germline): KGHDR, SFDVKD. This CDR3 has 17 residues. The CDR3 DNA reads as TGTGCCACCAGTGATTCGCGATTCCCTATAGGCACAGATACGCAGTATTTT. It specifies CATSDSRFPIGTDTQYF.

V usage is TRBV6-5 and J usage is TRBJ1-5, with D perhaps matching TRBD1 (6 bases). The germline CDR1 and CDR2 sequences are MNHEY and SVGAGI. Trimming pared 8 bases from V and 1 base from J, leaving 12 bases between. The CDR3 is made up of 14 amino acids. The chain's CDR3 is CASGTGTSNQPQHF. For the CDR3, the DNA is TGTGCCAGCGGAACCGGGACAAGCAATCAGCCCCAGCATTTT.

The chain joins TRBV7-2 to TRBJ1-4; 10 nucleotides match TRBD1. Germline V lookup: CDR1 SGHTA, CDR2 FQGNSA. The CDR3 is 16 residues long. V shed 0 bases and J 8 bases; nucleotides not matched to a gene: 6. CDR3 in DNA: TGTGCCAGCAGCTTAGCGACAGGGGGCAGAGACGAAAAACTGTTTTTT. The encoded protein is CASSLATGGRDEKLFF.

The CDR3 loop reads CASSPQRGGWNEQFF. The CDR3 nucleotides read TGTGCCAGCAGCCCTCAGCGGGGGGGCTGGAATGAGCAGTTCTTC. V and J are TRBV3-1 (or the pseudogene TRBV3-2) and TRBJ2-1, with 10 positions matching TRBD2. The CDR3 totals 15 residues. CDR1 and CDR2 (germline): LGHDT, YNNKEL (reference sequence). With V trimmed by 4 bases and J by 7 bases, 7 bases remained unmatched.

V and J are TRBV7-2 and TRBJ2-1, with 10 bases lining up with TRBD2. Trimming at V came to 1 base and at J to 1 base, leaving 7 bases not matched to a gene. Looked up from germline, CDR1 is SGHTA and CDR2 is FQGNSA. The CDR3 totals 18 residues. The CDR3 region is CASSLEPSGRRSYNEQFF. The CDR3 DNA reads TGTGCCAGCAGCTTAGAACCTAGCGGGAGAAGGTCCTACAATGAGCAGTTCTTC.